This T cell receptor (beta chain) was documented in a study of OX40 agonist ivuxolimab in advanced cancers. Overall study context: Eligibility rules accepted prior anti-PD-1, anti-PD-L1 or anti-CTLA-4 therapy, and around 38% had some.

TCRdb's copy holds only in-frame clones and misses some; the assay was immunoSEQ multiplex PCR. The sample gives approximately 66,000 clones, around 88% of which show up once; around 0.5% is in the top ten. Trimming took off 4 bases at V and 2 bases at J, with 13 bases between the two ends. This CDR3 has 15 amino acids. Germline V gene data show CDR1 as MGHDK and CDR2 as SYGVNS. This sequence originates from an adult with an advanced solid tumor such as melanoma, head and neck, liver or kidney cancer. This chain uses TRBV25-1 with TRBJ2-3, with D perhaps matching TRBD2 (6 bases). The source material was CD4+ or CD8+ T cells sorted from blood, sampled in a trial of the OX40 agonist ivuxolimab. The CDR3 region is CASSATGGTTDTQYF. The DNA for the CDR3 is TGTGCCAGCAGTGCAACGGGCGGGACCACAGATACGCAGTATTTT. The full variable domain, with the rest looked up from reference TRBV25-1 and TRBJ2-3, is EADIYQTPRYLVIGTGKKITLECSQTMGHDKMYWYQQDPGMELHLIHYSYGVNSTEKGDLSSESTVSRIRTEHFPLTLESARPSHTSQYLCASSATGGTTDTQYFGPGTRLTVL.